Listed here is a single TCR beta chain. The antigen remains unidentified. Constant-segment primers were used for 5'RACE, and the resulting TCR alpha and TCR beta cDNA libraries carried sample barcodes and UMIs. Each CDR3 protein is one row after TCRdb ran MiXCR on the 5' RACE reads. The sample has about 110,000 distinct CDR3 sequences, under 15% seen once; the top ten hold 35% to 50%. The source of the sample is a study of T-cell memory formation after mild COVID-19. On the study more broadly: TCR clusters mostly belonged to single donors.

Trimming removed 1 base at V and 3 bases at J, with 12 bases between. Per germline, CDR1 SQVTM and CDR2 ANQGSEA. The CDR3 has 15 amino acids. Points from the study as a whole: Nothing confirmed that second-wave clones peaking on day 37 were specific for SARS-CoV-2.

Source material: PBMCs or a T cell subset sorted from them (not recorded which). The rearrangement joins TRBV29-1 to TRBJ1-4, with D perhaps matching TRBD1 (5 bases). The sequence derives from a man between 18 and 35 years old who had mild COVID-19 (a few samples of this study predate the infection). Cell type and time point are not known. CDR3 sequence: CSVEVKGEANEKLFF. The CDR3 region has the DNA TGCAGCGTTGAAGTTAAAGGGGAGGCTAATGAAAAACTGTTTTTT.